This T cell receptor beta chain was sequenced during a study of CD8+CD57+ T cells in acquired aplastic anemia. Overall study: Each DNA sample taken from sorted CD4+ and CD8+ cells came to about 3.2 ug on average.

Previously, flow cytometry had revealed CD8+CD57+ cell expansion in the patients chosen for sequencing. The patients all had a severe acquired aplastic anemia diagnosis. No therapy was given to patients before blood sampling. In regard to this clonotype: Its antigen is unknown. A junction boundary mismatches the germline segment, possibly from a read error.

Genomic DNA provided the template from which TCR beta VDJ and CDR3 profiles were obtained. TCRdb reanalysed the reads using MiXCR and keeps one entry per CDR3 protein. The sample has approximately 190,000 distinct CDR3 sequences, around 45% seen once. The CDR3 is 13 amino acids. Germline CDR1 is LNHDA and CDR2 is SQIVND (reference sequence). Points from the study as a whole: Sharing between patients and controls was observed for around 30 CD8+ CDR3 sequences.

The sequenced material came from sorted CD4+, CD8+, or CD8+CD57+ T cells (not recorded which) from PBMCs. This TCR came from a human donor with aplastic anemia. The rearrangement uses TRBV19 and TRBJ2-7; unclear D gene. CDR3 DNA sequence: TGTGCCAGTAGTATGGTTGACGGATACGATCAGTACTTC. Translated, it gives CASSMVDGYDQYF.